The text below deals with one T cell receptor (beta chain). What it binds is unknown. V gave up 2 bases and J gave up 2 bases, with 13 bases separating them. This CDR3 is 15 amino acids long. Germline loops: CDR1 SGHRS, CDR2 YFSETQ. This entry comes from a study of Ad26.COV2.S vaccination and SARS-CoV-2 variants. Looking at the study overall: The donor participated in the COV1001 trial, in its Ad26.COV2.S arm. Once, or twice with 56 days between doses, Ad26.COV2.S was given intramuscularly. Overall study results and limits: Overall T cell responses may have been underestimated by the analyses of TCR breadth and depth.

This table comes from immunoSEQ multiplex PCR, and its TCRdb copy is limited to in-frame clones, with some not included. The repertoire holds about 460,000 clones, with about 88% as singletons. The treatment denotes: about 20 received Ad26.COV2.S at low or high dose, single or two shots; about 5 received placebo; per-sample allocation not given. Samples came from day 63 after the first vaccine or placebo injection. This TCR was recovered from a person aged 18 to 59 who received the Ad26.COV2.S COVID-19 vaccine or a placebo. The specimen comprised peripheral blood, sampled in a trial of Ad26.COV2.S vaccine versus placebo. J is TRBJ2-5 and V is TRBV5-1; D remains unclear. CDR3 in DNA: TGCGCCAGCAGCTTAACCGCCGGGTCACAAGAGACCCAGTACTTC. This gives the protein CASSLTAGSQETQYF.